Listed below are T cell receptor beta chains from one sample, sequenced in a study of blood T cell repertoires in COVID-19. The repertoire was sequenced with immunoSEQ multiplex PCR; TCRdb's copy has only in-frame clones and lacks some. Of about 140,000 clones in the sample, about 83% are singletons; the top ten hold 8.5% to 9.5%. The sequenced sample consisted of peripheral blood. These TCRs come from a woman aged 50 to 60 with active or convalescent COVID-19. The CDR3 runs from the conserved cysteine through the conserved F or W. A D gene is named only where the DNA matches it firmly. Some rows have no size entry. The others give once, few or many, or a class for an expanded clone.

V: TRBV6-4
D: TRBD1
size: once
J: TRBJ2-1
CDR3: CASSLKTGAAYNEQFF
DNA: TGTGCCAGCAGTCTAAAAACAGGGGCGGCTTACAATGAGCAGTTCTTC

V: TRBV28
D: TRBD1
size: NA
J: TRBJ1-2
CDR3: CASSQGAYRYYGYTF
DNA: TGTGCCAGCAGTCAGGGGGCTTATAGGTACTATGGCTACACCTTC

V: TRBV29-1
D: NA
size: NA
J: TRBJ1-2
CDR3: CSVADSPGYGYTF
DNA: TGCAGCGTAGCCGACAGTCCCGGCTATGGCTACACCTTC

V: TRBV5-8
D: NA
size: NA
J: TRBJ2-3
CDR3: CASSLGSGTADTQYF
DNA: TGTGCCAGCAGCTTAGGTAGCGGGACAGCAGATACGCAGTATTTT

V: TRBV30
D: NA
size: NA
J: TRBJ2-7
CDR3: CAWSPPPGIYEQYF
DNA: TGTGCCTGGAGTCCTCCTCCCGGGATCTACGAGCAGTACTTC

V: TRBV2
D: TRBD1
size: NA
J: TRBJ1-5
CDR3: CASSDPGQGLDNQPQHF
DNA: TGTGCCAGCAGTGACCCGGGACAGGGATTAGACAATCAGCCCCAGCATTTT

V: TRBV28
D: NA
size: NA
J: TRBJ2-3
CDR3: CASRGGFTDTQYF
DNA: TGTGCCAGCAGGGGGGGTTTCACAGATACGCAGTATTTT

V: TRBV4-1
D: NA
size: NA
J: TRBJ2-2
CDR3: CASSQVGSGNTGELFF
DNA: TGCGCCAGCAGCCAAGTTGGTAGCGGGAACACCGGGGAGCTGTTTTTT

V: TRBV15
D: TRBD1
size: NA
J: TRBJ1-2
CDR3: CATSRDYGTDYGYTF
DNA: TGTGCCACCAGCAGAGATTATGGGACAGACTATGGCTACACCTTC

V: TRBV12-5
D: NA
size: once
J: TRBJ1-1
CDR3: CASGRGLNTEAFF
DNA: TGTGCTAGTGGCCGTGGACTAAACACTGAAGCTTTCTTT

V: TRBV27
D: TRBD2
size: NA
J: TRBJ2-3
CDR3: CASSALAGGYKRNTDTQYF
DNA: TGTGCCAGCAGTGCACTAGCGGGAGGGTATAAACGAAACACAGATACGCAGTATTTT

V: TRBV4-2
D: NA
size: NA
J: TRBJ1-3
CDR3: CASSQEGGAGNTIYF
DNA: TGTGCCAGCAGCCAAGAGGGAGGGGCTGGAAACACCATATATTTT

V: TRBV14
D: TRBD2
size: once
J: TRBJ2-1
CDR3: CASRARWEGDDEQFF
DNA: TGTGCCAGCAGGGCCCGGTGGGAGGGCGACGATGAGCAGTTCTTC

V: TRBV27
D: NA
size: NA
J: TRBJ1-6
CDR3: CASSSGVLGSPLHF
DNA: TGTGCCAGCAGCTCGGGGGTCCTCGGTTCACCCCTCCACTTT

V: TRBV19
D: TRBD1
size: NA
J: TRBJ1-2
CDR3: CASTQQGDSNYGYTF
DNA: TGTGCCAGTACCCAGCAGGGGGACAGTAACTATGGCTACACCTTC

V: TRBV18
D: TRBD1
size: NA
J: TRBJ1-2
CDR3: CASSPDRADGYTF
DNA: TGTGCCAGCTCACCAGACAGGGCGGATGGCTACACCTTC

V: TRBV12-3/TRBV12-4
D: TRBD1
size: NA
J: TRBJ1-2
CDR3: CASSFGDRAGYTF
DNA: TGTGCCAGCAGTTTTGGGGACAGGGCTGGCTACACCTTC

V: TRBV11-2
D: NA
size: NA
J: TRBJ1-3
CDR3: CASSSQAFSGNTIYF
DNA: TGTGCCAGCAGCTCCCAGGCCTTCTCTGGAAACACCATATATTTT

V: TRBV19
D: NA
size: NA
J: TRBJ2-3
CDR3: CASSISADTQYF
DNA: TGTGCCAGTAGTATCTCCGCAGATACGCAGTATTTT

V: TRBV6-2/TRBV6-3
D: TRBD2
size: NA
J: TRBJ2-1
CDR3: CASSRLAGGPYNEQFF
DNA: TGTGCCAGCAGTCGACTAGCGGGGGGACCTTACAATGAGCAGTTCTTC

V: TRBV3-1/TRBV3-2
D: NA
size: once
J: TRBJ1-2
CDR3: CASSHSLREAARGYTF
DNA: TGTGCCAGCAGCCACTCCCTGAGGGAGGCGGCCCGGGGCTACACCTTC

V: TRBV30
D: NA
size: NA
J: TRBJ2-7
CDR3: CAWGTGRGYEQYF
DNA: TGTGCCTGGGGGACTGGAAGGGGCTACGAGCAGTACTTC

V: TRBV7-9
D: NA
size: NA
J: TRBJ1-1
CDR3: CASSFSRGAETEAFF
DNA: TGTGCCAGCAGCTTTTCTCGGGGGGCGGAGACTGAAGCTTTCTTT

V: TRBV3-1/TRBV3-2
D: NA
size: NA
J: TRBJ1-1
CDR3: CASSKAGGLEAFF
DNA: TGTGCCAGCAGCAAAGCGGGCGGACTTGAAGCTTTCTTT

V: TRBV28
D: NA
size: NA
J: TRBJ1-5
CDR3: CASSLGLPNSNQPQHF
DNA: TGTGCCAGCAGTTTAGGACTTCCGAATAGCAATCAGCCCCAGCATTTT

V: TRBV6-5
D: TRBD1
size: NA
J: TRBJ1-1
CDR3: CASSLTGGTEAFF
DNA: TGTGCCAGCAGTTTAACAGGGGGCACTGAAGCTTTCTTT

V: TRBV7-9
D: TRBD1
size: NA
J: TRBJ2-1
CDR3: CASSLGQGSEQFF
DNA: TGTGCCAGCAGCTTAGGACAGGGCAGTGAGCAGTTCTTC

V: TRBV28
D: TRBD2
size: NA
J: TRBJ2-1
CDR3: CASSPRTSGYNEQFF
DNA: TGTGCCAGCAGCCCCAGGACTAGCGGATACAATGAGCAGTTCTTC

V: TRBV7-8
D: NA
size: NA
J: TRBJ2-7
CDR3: CASSRLTGEQYF
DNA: TGTGCCAGCAGCCGCTTAACCGGCGAGCAGTACTTC

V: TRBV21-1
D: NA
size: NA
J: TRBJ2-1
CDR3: CASSKGGGGNEQFF
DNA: TGTGCCAGCAGCAAAGGAGGAGGTGGGAATGAGCAGTTCTTC

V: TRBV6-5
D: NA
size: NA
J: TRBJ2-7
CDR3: CASSDRLAEQYF
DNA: TGTGCCAGCAGCGATCGACTGGCGGAGCAGTACTTC

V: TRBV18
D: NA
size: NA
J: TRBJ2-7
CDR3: CASSPSHPRGEQYF
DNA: TGTGCCAGCTCACCATCACATCCCCGGGGCGAGCAGTACTTC

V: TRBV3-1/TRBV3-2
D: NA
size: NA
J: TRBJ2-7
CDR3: CASSQVGESYEQYF
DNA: TGTGCCAGCAGCCAAGTAGGGGAAAGCTACGAGCAGTACTTC

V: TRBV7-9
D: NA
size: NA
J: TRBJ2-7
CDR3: CASSLAQYSYEQYF
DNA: TGTGCCAGCAGCTTAGCTCAGTATTCCTACGAGCAGTACTTC

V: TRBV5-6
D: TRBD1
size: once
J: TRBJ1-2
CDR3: CASSIRDSGYTF
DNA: TGTGCCAGCAGCATACGGGACAGTGGCTACACCTTC

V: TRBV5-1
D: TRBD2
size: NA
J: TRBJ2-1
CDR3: CASTEDFSGGVNEQFF
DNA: TGCGCCAGCACCGAGGATTTTAGCGGGGGGGTCAATGAGCAGTTCTTC